This T cell receptor beta chain was identified during a study of shared clonotypes between healthy human individuals. As to this clone: Its antigen is currently unknown.

CD45RO-negative CD8 cells positively selected for CCR7 made up the naive population, which excluded terminally differentiated effector memory CD45RA+ cells. All donors were Caucasian adults living in Nashville, Tennessee. General study points: Sorted-subset sequencing was shown by rarefaction to be incomplete despite large depth. Memory subsets generally showed smaller estimated richness than naive subsets did. Approximately 5% was the fraction of naive CD4 clonotypes found shared across several donors.

The data were produced by immunoSEQ multiplex PCR, yet TCRdb's version contains in-frame clones alone and is incomplete. The data show hundreds of thousands of clones, with roughly 96% seen just once and approximately 0.2% held by the top ten. The germline V and J ends were trimmed by 4 bases and 3 bases, with 10 bases remaining between them. The CDR3 has 12 amino acids. Germline V gives CDR1 SQVTM, CDR2 ANQGSEA. The sequence was obtained from a man aged 25 to 40 in good health. The chain has TRBV29-1 and TRBJ2-7; maybe TRBD2 (5 bases). Source material: naive CD8+ T cells sorted from blood. The CDR3 nucleotides read TGCAGCGTTGTATTTAGCGTCTACGAGCAGTACTTC. It is translated as CSVVFSVYEQYF.